Each of the 5 T cell receptor beta chains below was sequenced from the same sample in a study of tumor and adjacent non-tumor tissue in lung cancer. No cell sorting was done before RNA was extracted from the tissue. Three rounds of nested PCR, following a modified ARM-PCR protocol, produced the TCRbeta library. TCRdb fed the multiplex PCR reads into MiXCR, producing one record per CDR3 protein. The sample includes some 90,000 distinct CDR3 sequences, approximately 57% of them seen just once. Specimen: lung tumor tissue. Every receptor here comes from a man between 70 and 80 years old with non-small cell lung cancer.

This clonotype was counted at least ten times. The chain links TRBV12-3 or TRBV12-4 to TRBJ1-3; TRBD1 is a possible D gene (5 bases). V shed 5 bases and J shed 4 bases, with 9 bases lying between them. The CDR3 is made up of 13 amino acids. Written as DNA, the CDR3 is TGTGCCAGCAGTCCCCGGGACGGAAACACCATATATTTT. This translates into CASSPRDGNTIYF.

The chain links TRBV12-3 or TRBV12-4 to TRBJ2-5, with 7 bases identical to TRBD1. Unmatched junction bases numbered 8, after V lost 4 bases and J lost 9 bases. The CDR3 totals 13 residues. This CDR3 reads CASSSTGPGAQYF. In nucleotides, the CDR3 is TGTGCCAGCAGTTCGACAGGGCCAGGGGCCCAGTACTTC.

Many counts were recorded for this clonotype. CDR3 protein: CASSLPKTGGTGELFF. Written as DNA, the CDR3 is TGTGCCAGCAGCTTACCGAAAACCGGGGGCACCGGGGAGCTGTTTTTT. The chain employs TRBV11-3 and TRBJ2-2, with D maybe TRBD2 (6 bases). V lost 2 bases, J lost 4 bases, and 14 bases lay in between. This CDR3 region has 16 residues. Germline CDR1 is SGHNT and CDR2 is YENEEA.

The rearrangement uses TRBV5-1 and TRBJ1-1; 8 bases are a match to TRBD1. The length of the CDR3 is 14 residues. V trimming: 7 bases; J trimming: 1 base; junction bases outside the gene matches: 6. CDR1 and CDR2 (germline): SGHRS, YFSETQ. CDR3 sequence (DNA): TGCGCCAGCGAACCGGGACAGGCGAACACTGAAGCTTTCTTT. It yields the protein CASEPGQANTEAFF.

To note about this clonotype: One end of the junction fails to match germline, which may point to a read error. The chain combines TRBV6-6 with TRBJ2-1; D possibly matches TRBD1 or TRBD2 (6 bases each). CDR1 is MNHNY and CDR2 is SVGAGI in the germline V gene (reference sequence). CDR3 size: 13 residues. The CDR3 sequence is CTSSYRRGDVQSF. DNA for the CDR3: TGTACCAGCAGTTACCGGAGGGGGGATGTGCAGTCCTTC.